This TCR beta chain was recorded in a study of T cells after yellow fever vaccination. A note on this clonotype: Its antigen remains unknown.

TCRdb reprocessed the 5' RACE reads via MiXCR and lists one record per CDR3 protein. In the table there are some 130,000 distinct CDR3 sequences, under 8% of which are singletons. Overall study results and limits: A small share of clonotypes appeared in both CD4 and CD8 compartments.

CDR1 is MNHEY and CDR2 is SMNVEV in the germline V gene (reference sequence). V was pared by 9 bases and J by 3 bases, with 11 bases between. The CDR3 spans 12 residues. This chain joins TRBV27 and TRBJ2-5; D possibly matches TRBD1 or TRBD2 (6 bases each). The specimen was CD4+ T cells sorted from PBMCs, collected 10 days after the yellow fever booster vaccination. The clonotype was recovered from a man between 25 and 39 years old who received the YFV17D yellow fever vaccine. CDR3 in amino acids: CARRDTKETQYF. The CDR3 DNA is TGTGCCAGGCGGGACACCAAAGAGACCCAGTACTTC.